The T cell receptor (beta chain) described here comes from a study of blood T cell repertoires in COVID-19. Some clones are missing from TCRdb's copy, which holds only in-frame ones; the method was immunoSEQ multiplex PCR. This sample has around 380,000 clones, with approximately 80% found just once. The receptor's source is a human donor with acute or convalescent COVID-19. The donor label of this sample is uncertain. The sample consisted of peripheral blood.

The CDR3 sequence is CASSQGQGLYEQYF. CDR3 nucleotide sequence: TGTGCCAGCAGCCAGGGACAGGGGCTGTACGAGCAGTACTTC. The chain is built from TRBV7-2 and TRBJ2-7; TRBD1 matches 10 bases. The CDR3 is 14 residues long. The germline gives CDR1 SGHTA, CDR2 FQGNSA. Unmatched junction bases numbered 5, after V lost 5 bases and J lost 4 bases.